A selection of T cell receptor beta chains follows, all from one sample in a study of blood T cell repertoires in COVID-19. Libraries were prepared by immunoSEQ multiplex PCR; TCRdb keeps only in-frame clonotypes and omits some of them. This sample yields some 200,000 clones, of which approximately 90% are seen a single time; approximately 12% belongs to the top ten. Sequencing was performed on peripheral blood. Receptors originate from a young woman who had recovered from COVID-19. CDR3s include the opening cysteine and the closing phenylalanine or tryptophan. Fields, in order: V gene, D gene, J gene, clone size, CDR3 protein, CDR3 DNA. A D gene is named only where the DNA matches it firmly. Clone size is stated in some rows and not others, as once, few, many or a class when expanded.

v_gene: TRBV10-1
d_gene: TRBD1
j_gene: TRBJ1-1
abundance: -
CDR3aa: CASSDSQGTGIRNTEAFF
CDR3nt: TGCGCCAGCAGTGATTCCCAAGGGACAGGTATACGGAACACTGAAGCTTTCTTT

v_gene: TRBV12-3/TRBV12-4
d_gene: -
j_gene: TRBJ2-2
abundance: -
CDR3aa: CASSSLLTGELFF
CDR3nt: TGTGCCAGCAGTTCCTTACTGACCGGGGAGCTGTTTTTT

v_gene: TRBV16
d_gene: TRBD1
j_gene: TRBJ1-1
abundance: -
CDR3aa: CASSDRTGENTEAFF
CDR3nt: TGTGCCAGCAGCGACCGGACAGGTGAGAACACTGAAGCTTTCTTT

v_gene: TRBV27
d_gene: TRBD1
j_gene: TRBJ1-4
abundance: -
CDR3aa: CASSPGTVGEELFF
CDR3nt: TGTGCCAGCAGTCCTGGGACAGTGGGGGAGGAACTGTTTTTT

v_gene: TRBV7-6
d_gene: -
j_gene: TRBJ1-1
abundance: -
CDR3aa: CASTTGSLKNTEAFF
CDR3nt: TGTGCCAGCACCACCGGGTCATTAAAGAACACTGAAGCTTTCTTT

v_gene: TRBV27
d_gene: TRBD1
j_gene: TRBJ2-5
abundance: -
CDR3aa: CASSSSSRGRRETQYF
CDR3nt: TGTGCCAGCAGTTCAAGCTCCAGGGGGCGACGGGAGACCCAGTACTTC

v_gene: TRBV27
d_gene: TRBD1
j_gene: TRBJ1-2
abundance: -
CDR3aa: CASSYRQGNSYSYGYTF
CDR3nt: TGTGCCAGCAGTTACCGACAGGGGAACTCTTACTCCTATGGCTACACCTTC

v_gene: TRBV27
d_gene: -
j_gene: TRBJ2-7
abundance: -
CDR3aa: CASSWRLGAGYEQYF
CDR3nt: TGTGCCAGCAGTTGGAGGCTGGGGGCCGGTTACGAGCAGTACTTC

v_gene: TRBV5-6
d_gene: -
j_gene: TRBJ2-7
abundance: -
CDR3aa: CASSFRHHYEQYF
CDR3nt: TGTGCCAGCAGCTTCAGACACCACTACGAGCAGTACTTC

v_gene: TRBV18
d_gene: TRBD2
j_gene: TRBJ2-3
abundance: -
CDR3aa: CASSRLAGSTDTQYF
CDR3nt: TGTGCCAGCTCACGACTAGCGGGTTCCACAGATACGCAGTATTTT

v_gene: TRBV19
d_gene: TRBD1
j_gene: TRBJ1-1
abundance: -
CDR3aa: CASSRDRDTEAFF
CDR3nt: TGTGCCAGTAGCCGGGACAGGGATACTGAAGCTTTCTTT

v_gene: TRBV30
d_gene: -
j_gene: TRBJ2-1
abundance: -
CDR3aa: CAWSGGNEQFF
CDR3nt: TGTGCCTGGAGTGGAGGGAATGAGCAGTTCTTC

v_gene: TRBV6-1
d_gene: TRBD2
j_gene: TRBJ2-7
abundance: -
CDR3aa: CASSDGSGSSYEQYF
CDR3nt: TGTGCCAGCAGTGACGGTAGCGGGAGCTCCTACGAGCAGTACTTC

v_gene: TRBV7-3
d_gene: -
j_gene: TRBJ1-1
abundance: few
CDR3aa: CASGAGSNTEAFF
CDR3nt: TGTGCCAGCGGAGCCGGGTCGAACACTGAAGCTTTCTTT

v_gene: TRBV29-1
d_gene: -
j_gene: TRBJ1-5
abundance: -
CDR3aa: CSVAPQVGQYNSNQPQHF
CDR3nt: TGCAGCGTCGCGCCACAGGTGGGACAATATAATAGCAATCAGCCCCAGCATTTT

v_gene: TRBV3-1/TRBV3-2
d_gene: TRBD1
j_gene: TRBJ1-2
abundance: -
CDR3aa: CASSRGQGRNGYTF
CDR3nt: TGTGCCAGCAGTCGCGGACAGGGGAGGAATGGCTACACCTTC

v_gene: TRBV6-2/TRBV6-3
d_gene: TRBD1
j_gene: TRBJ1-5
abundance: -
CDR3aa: CASSSLDRPNQPQHF
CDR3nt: TGTGCCAGCAGTTCGTTGGACAGGCCCAATCAGCCCCAGCATTTT

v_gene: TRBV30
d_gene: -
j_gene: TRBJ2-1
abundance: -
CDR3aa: CAWRSLSYNEQFF
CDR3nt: TGTGCCTGGAGATCCCTGAGCTACAATGAGCAGTTCTTC

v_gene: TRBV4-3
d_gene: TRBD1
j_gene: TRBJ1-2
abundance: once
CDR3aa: CASSQDTGTGSIVGDGYTF
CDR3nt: TGCGCCAGCAGCCAGGATACCGGGACAGGTTCTATTGTGGGGGATGGCTACACCTTC

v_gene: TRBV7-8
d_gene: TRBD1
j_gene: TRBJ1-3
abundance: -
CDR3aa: CASSSGQGISGNTIYF
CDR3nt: TGTGCCAGCAGCTCGGGACAGGGAATCTCTGGAAACACCATATATTTT

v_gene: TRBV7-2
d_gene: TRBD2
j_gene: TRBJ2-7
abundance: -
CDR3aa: CASSSLAGSYEQYF
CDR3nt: TGTGCCAGCAGCTCCTTAGCGGGATCCTACGAGCAGTACTTC

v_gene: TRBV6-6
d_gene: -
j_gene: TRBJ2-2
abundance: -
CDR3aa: CASSYRRENAGELFF
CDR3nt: TGTGCCAGCAGCTACAGGCGGGAAAACGCCGGGGAGCTGTTTTTT